This T cell receptor (beta chain) came from a study of OX40 agonist ivuxolimab in advanced cancers. Study overall: Subjects had a mean age of roughly 57 years, with a range of 23 to 79; around 83% were male.

Data came from immunoSEQ multiplex PCR; TCRdb stores just in-frame clones and leaves some out. This sample has about 62,000 clones, with 84% found just once. This clonotype originated in an adult with an advanced solid tumor such as melanoma, head and neck, liver or kidney cancer. The starting material was CD4+ or CD8+ T cells sorted from blood, obtained in a trial of the OX40 agonist ivuxolimab.

For the CDR3, the DNA is TGCGCCAGCAGTGACCAGGCTGGCTACGAGCAGTACTTC. Its protein is CASSDQAGYEQYF. The rearrangement links TRBV10-2 to TRBJ2-7; D remains ambiguous. CDR1 is WSHSY and CDR2 is SAAADI in the germline V gene. V lost 3 bases and J lost 3, with 9 bases in between. The CDR3 runs 13 residues.